A selection of T cell receptor beta chains follows, all from one sample in a study of OX40 agonist ivuxolimab in advanced cancers. Sequencing used immunoSEQ multiplex PCR; TCRdb keeps in-frame clones, though not all of them. Among about 11,000 clones, around nine tenths were seen once, and the ten largest hold around 29%. The sequencing here drew on CD4+ or CD8+ T cells sorted from blood, taken in a trial of the OX40 agonist ivuxolimab. These receptors were taken from an adult with an advanced solid tumor such as melanoma, head and neck, liver or kidney cancer. Each CDR3 is given with its conserved first and last residue. D genes are given only for firm matches. A clone size is listed for some rows: how often the clone was seen (once, few, many), or a class if it is expanded.

j_gene	v_gene	abundance	d_gene	len	CDR3nt	CDR3aa
TRBJ2-1	TRBV4-2	.	TRBD1	17	TGTGCCAGCAGCCATTTCACCGGGACAGGGGCTTCCAATGAGCAGTTCTTC	CASSHFTGTGASNEQFF
TRBJ2-7	TRBV15	.	TRBD2	15	TGTGCCACCAGCGGGGGGGAGGACTCCACCTACGAGCAGTACTTC	CATSGGEDSTYEQYF
TRBJ2-7	TRBV18	.	.	16	TGTGCCAGCTCACTGACCGGGACTGGAGTCACCTACGAGCAGTACTTC	CASSLTGTGVTYEQYF
TRBJ2-7	TRBV30	.	TRBD1	14	TGTGCCTGGAGTAGGGGGACAGGGGGCTACGAGCAGTACTTC	CAWSRGTGGYEQYF
TRBJ1-6	TRBV30	.	.	14	TGTGCCTGGAGTTTGGGGCAGGGAAATTCACCCCTCCACTTT	CAWSLGQGNSPLHF
TRBJ2-3	TRBV4-2	.	.	17	TGTGCCAGCAGCCAAGATCTTGGGGGAGGTTCGACAGATACGCAGTATTTT	CASSQDLGGGSTDTQYF
TRBJ2-7	TRBV5-4	.	TRBD2	14	TGTGCCAGCAGCTTATTTGCGGGGGACTACGAGCAGTACTTC	CASSLFAGDYEQYF
TRBJ2-7	TRBV2	.	TRBD1	15	TGTGCCAGCAGCGAGACAGGGGGGGGGAACTACGAGCAGTACTTC	CASSETGGGNYEQYF
TRBJ2-3	TRBV7-9	.	.	14	TGTGCCAGCAGCTTAGTGGGAGCATCAGATACGCAGTATTTT	CASSLVGASDTQYF
TRBJ2-7	TRBV7-8	.	TRBD2	17	TGTGCCAGCAGCTTCTTCCGGACTAGCGGGAGATTCGACGAGCAGTACTTC	CASSFFRTSGRFDEQYF
TRBJ1-5	TRBV28	once	.	14	TGTGCCAGCAGTTTACGGGGGTACAATCAGCCCCAGCATTTT	CASSLRGYNQPQHF
TRBJ2-7	TRBV4-2	.	.	13	TGTGCCAGCAGCCAAGGGGACGGCTACGAGCAGTACTTC	CASSQGDGYEQYF
TRBJ2-6	TRBV5-1	once	.	18	TGCGCCAGCAGCTTACATCCCAGGGGAAGATCTGGGGCCAACGTCCTGACTTTC	CASSLHPRGRSGANVLTF
TRBJ2-1	TRBV30	once	TRBD2	14	TGTGCCTGGAGTGTCGGGCGGGAGAGGGATGAGCAGTTCTTC	CAWSVGRERDEQFF
TRBJ2-1	TRBV27	few	TRBD1	14	TGTGCCAGCAGTCCATGGGACAGGGTTTATGAGCAGTTCTTC	CASSPWDRVYEQFF